This T cell receptor beta chain was sequenced for a study of long-term antiretroviral therapy in people with HIV (dated by TCRdb to 2022 to 2024). With regard to the full study: The earliest samples were collected about a decade before the 2015 WHO recommendation for immediate ART, when ART was typically delayed until CD4 counts fell. The cohort contributed over 150 cryopreserved PBMC samples from about 31 adults with confirmed HIV infection, collected serially over a mean of approximately six years (range 1-12). Among the 30 to 35 participants with HIV, around 10 were female. This retrospective serial study examined whether starting ART and sustained HIV suppression were associated with changes in the composition and diversity of the TRB repertoire in peripheral blood. No cross-contamination during QIAcube processing was shown when test extractions of a monoclonal T-cell line were performed alongside fewer than 35 polyclonal samples.

Inclusion was restricted to participants for whom at least one PBMC sample before ART initiation and at least two post-ART samples were available. All participants with HIV were treated in the United States of America. Before DNA extraction, cryopreserved samples of roughly 1-10 million PBMC were thawed and washed. At the time of the earliest PBMC sample, participants with HIV were aged between about 23 and 54 years. PBMC samples were contributed by each participant from 1-4 timepoints before ART initiation and 2-8 timepoints after ART initiation, with a median of 7 samples. For every participant, serial HIV viral load, CD4+ T-cell count, ART history and demographic data were obtained. Genomic DNA was extracted from unsorted PBMC with a Qiagen kit on a QIAcube, processed in batches of 12 samples. Turning to this clone: The clone's antigen remains unknown. No much larger clonotype is one base removed from it; base qualities were not supplied.

The immunoSEQ hsTCRB v3.0 assay was used at survey level resolution to sequence the TRB variable region. TRB sequencing targeted a depth of about 40,000-50,000 T-cell genomes per sample. Pooled TRB libraries were sequenced on an Illumina MiSeq with a v3 150-cycle kit. As for the authors' bioinformatics: Repertoire analysis was run in R within a reproducible Nextflow workflow that covered QC, data transformation and analysis. Custom analyses were implemented in LymphoSeq2, an R package for AIRR-Seq data exploration. Four samples that yielded fewer than 5000 total TRB sequences were excluded, so that approximately 200 HIV repertoires were analyzed. Among the roughly 190 retained HIV repertoires, some 60 were collected before ART initiation and 120 to 140 after ART initiation. Repertoires were downsampled to 5000 TRB nucleotide sequences, and summary statistics were averaged over 100 downsampling iterations. TRB sequences were retained for analysis only if CDR3 regions of at least seven amino acids were present. A Shannon entropy-derived clonality score and the Gini coefficient were used to measure diversity. In the repertoire networks, any two of the top 5000 CDR3 amino acid sequences were connected whenever the two sequences differed by an edit distance of one. For TRB CDR3 amino acid sequences, GLIPH2 was used to predict antigen specificity groups and MHC restriction. To flag known CMV, EBV, HIV or tissue antigen associations, CDR3 amino acid sequences were matched against VDJdb and McPAS-TCR. Pre-ART, post-ART and control groups were compared with Wilcoxon signed-rank tests and Holm-Bonferroni correction. TCRdb stores this immuneACCESS table with in-frame sequences only. Part of the clones is absent; in the studies checked, under half of the shortfall reflects unresolved V genes, and no reason is known for the rest. Clone size and V and J calls were adopted from that table, with D and trimming inferred from the DNA. The sample table contains 23,000 or so clones; only one count was recorded for approximately 79% of them. The ten largest account for over 8.5% of the sample.

The germline V gene gives CDR1 as MNHEY and CDR2 as SVGAGI. CDR3 length: 15 amino acids, cysteine to phenylalanine. Kept here is only the CDR3 DNA, which spans 45 bases and is read in frame from base 1. Trimming takes 0 bases from V and 1 base from J, and the germline ends sit 7 bases apart. Beyond this particular receptor, the publication reports: The repertoire was dominated across all time points by expanded TRB clones identified before ART initiation, although this dominance was seen to fluctuate and to decrease in many PLHIV after ART. Inferences about post-ART repertoire changes are limited because no data were available on ART adherence, viral resistance or therapy changes. Narrower CDR3 length ranges were observed in HIV repertoires than in controls, and an antigen-experienced repertoire with only a slight naive shift after ART was suggested by the network structure. Since PBMC availability was limited, sequencing covered only the TCR beta chain, with no alpha chain pairing. The samples span the years 2004 to 2017, and the ART regimens used may be less effective than current regimens. Unsorted PBMC were profiled instead of sorted CD4+ and CD8+ T cells because pre-ART samples had limited cell numbers. ART initiation was associated with a significant increase in TRB diversity, but diversity stayed significantly below transplant donor controls even after long-term ART.

The sequencing used unsorted PBMCs, collected 2.1 years after starting antiretroviral therapy. This clonotype originated in a man aged 25-45 years with HIV. The chain uses TRBV6-5 and TRBJ1-3; the D gene is possibly TRBD1, with 5 bases matching. CDR3 sequence: CASSYSSGSGNTIYF. DNA sequence: TGTGCCAGCAGTTACTCGTCAGGGTCTGGAAACACCATATATTTT.